These 31 T cell receptor beta chains came from one sample sequenced in a study of T cell responses to AZD1222 COVID-19 vaccine. Sequencing was performed with immunoSEQ multiplex PCR; in TCRdb, only in-frame clones are kept and a portion is missing. Counted here are 70,000 to 80,000 clones, about nine tenths occurring once; the ten biggest clones make up about 2.5%. The sample was peripheral blood, taken on day 0 of AZD1222 vaccination. These receptors were obtained from an adult in good health.

This rearrangement joins TRBV10-1 to TRBJ1-4, with D hard to call. Germline V gene sequence: CDR1 WNHNN, CDR2 SYGVQD (reference sequence). This CDR3 has 17 residues. The V and J ends lost 7 bases and 8 bases respectively, with 26 bases between them. The CDR3 region is CASIPIIPPGQAEKLFF. The DNA of the CDR3 is TGCGCCAGCATCCCCATAATCCCCCCCGGCCAAGCAGAAAAACTGTTTTTT.

Here the CDR3 reads CASSVATRTSGRVNTGELFF. CDR3 nucleotide sequence: TGTGCCAGCAGCGTAGCTACTCGGACTAGCGGGAGGGTAAACACCGGGGAGCTGTTTTTT. J is TRBJ2-2 and V is TRBV9; 15 bases line up with TRBD2. Germline CDR1 and CDR2: SGDLS and YYNGEE. This CDR3 has 20 residues. V trimming: 0 bases; J trimming: 2 bases; junction bases outside the gene matches: 8.

J is TRBJ1-2 and V is TRBV30; TRBD1 might be the D (5 bases). Germline V CDR1 and CDR2: GTSNPN, SVGIG (reference sequence). V was pared by 0 bases and J by 8 bases, with 10 bases between. The CDR3 is 12 amino acids. The CDR3 spells CAWSVGAGGYTF. CDR3 DNA sequence: TGTGCCTGGAGTGTAGGGGCGGGCGGCTACACCTTC.

This chain connects TRBV7-6 to TRBJ2-3, with D perhaps given as TRBD1 or TRBD2 (6 bases each). This CDR3 region has 15 residues. Germline CDR1 is SGHVS and CDR2 is FNYEAQ. With 5 bases removed from V and 4 bases from J, the gap between germline ends came to 16 bases. CDR3 sequence reads: CASSPPEGGADTQYF. CDR3 nucleotides: TGTGCCAGCAGCCCGCCTGAGGGGGGAGCAGATACGCAGTATTTT. The complete variable domain, with remaining parts taken from reference TRBV7-6 and TRBJ2-3, reads GAGVSQSPRYKVTKRGQDVALRCDPISGHVSLYWYRQALGQGPEFLTYFNYEAQQDKSGLPNDRFSAERPEGSISTLTIQRTEQRDSAMYRCASSPPEGGADTQYFGPGTRLTVL.

The V and J genes are TRBV7-2 and TRBJ1-1; no reliable D call. The CDR3 spans 13 residues. The V gene lost 5 bases and the J gene lost 4 bases, with 11 bases spanning the gap. CDR1 and CDR2 from the germline V gene are SGHTA and FQGNSA. CDR3 nucleotides: TGTGCCAGCAGCGGAACGCCGGGCACTGAAGCTTTCTTT. Amino acid sequence: CASSGTPGTEAFF.

The chain carries TRBV5-4 and TRBJ2-7, with D possibly being TRBD2 (6 bases). Germline CDR1 is SGHNT and CDR2 is YYREEE (reference sequence). This CDR3 comprises 14 residues. The V gene lost 3 bases and the J gene lost 6 bases, with 16 bases spanning the gap. The CDR3 DNA is TGTGCCAGCAGCTCGCCGGGGGATTCACCCGAGCAGTACTTC. It encodes CASSSPGDSPEQYF.

The chain joins TRBV4-2 to TRBJ1-3; TRBD1 matches 7 bases. Germline lookup yields CDR1 LGHNA and CDR2 YNFKEQ. With V trimmed by 0 bases and J by 2 bases, 1 base remained unmatched. This CDR3 comprises 15 residues. CDR3 sequence (DNA): TGTGCCAGCAGCCAAGAAACAGGGGCTGGAAACACCATATATTTT. Amino acids: CASSQETGAGNTIYF.

This rearrangement joins TRBV19 to TRBJ1-6, with 7 bases that match TRBD1. J gave up 10 bases and V 3 bases, and 6 bases lay outside the gene matches. CDR3 length: 14 amino acids. CDR1 and CDR2 from the germline V gene are LNHDA and SQIVND (reference sequence). The CDR3, as DNA: TGTGCCAGTAGTATGACAGGGATTGGCTCACCCCTCCACTTT. Translated, it gives CASSMTGIGSPLHF. The full variable domain, its missing parts supplied by reference TRBV19 and TRBJ1-6, is DGGITQSPKYLFRKEGQNVTLSCEQNLNHDAMYWYRQDPGQGLRLIYYSQIVNDFQKGDIAEGYSVSREKKESFPLTVTSAQKNPTAFYLCASSMTGIGSPLHFGNGTRLTVT.

The rearrangement uses TRBV11-3 and TRBJ2-3; D gene unclear. This CDR3 is built from 14 residues. Trimming cost V 5 bases and J 0 bases, with 9 bases left between them. Per the germline V gene, CDR1 is SGHNT and CDR2 is YENEEA. The CDR3 here is CASSPTRSTDTQYF. The CDR3 DNA follows: TGTGCCAGCAGCCCGACGAGGAGCACAGATACGCAGTATTTT.

The chain employs TRBV19 and TRBJ1-5, with 7 nucleotides matching TRBD1. The length of the CDR3 is 14 residues. Germline trimming cut 4 bases from V and 6 bases from J; bases unmatched to any gene: 6. Germline-derived CDR1 and CDR2 are LNHDA and SQIVND (reference sequence). CDR3: CASSRGQSGQPQHF. CDR3 sequence (DNA): TGTGCCAGTAGTAGGGGACAGTCGGGTCAGCCCCAGCATTTT.

The chain is built from TRBV6-2 or TRBV6-3 and TRBJ1-5; D gene ambiguous. In germline, CDR1 is MNHEY, CDR2 SVGEGT. Trimming pared 2 bases from V and 4 bases from J, leaving 6 bases between. This CDR3 has 13 amino acids. The CDR3 DNA follows: TGTGCCAGCAGTTACCCGGGGAATCAGCCCCAGCATTTT. Translating it yields CASSYPGNQPQHF.

V usage is TRBV2 and J usage is TRBJ2-7, with 7 bases matching TRBD1. The CDR3 runs 11 residues. Trimming took 4 bases from V and 11 from J; bases not matched to a gene: 5. Germline values: CDR1 SNHLY, CDR2 FYNNEI. Here the CDR3 DNA reads TGTGCCAGCAGTGCCGACAGGGCGGAGTACTTC. As protein: CASSADRAEYF. The whole variable domain, filled in from reference TRBV2 and TRBJ2-7, reads EPEVTQTPSHQVTQMGQEVILRCVPISNHLYFYWYRQILGQKVEFLVSFYNNEISEKSEIFDDQFSVERPDGSNFTLKIRSTKLEDSAMYFCASSADRAEYFGPGTRLTVT.

The chain joins TRBV10-3 to TRBJ2-7, with 15 bases identical to TRBD2. The CDR3 extends over 16 amino acids. Germline V gene sequence: CDR1 ENHRY, CDR2 SYGVKD. The J segment lost 1 base and the V segment lost 7 bases, leaving 5 bases of the junction unmatched. The CDR3 protein is CAIMGTSGRPSYEQYF. For the CDR3, the DNA is TGTGCCATCATGGGGACTAGCGGGAGGCCGTCCTACGAGCAGTACTTC.

The chain uses TRBV28 and TRBJ2-7; D uncertain. V was clipped by 4 bases and J by 7 bases, with 8 bases between them. The CDR3 consists of 11 residues. The germline V gene has CDR1 MDHEN and CDR2 SYDVKM. CDR3: CASSSAVEQYF. For the CDR3, the DNA is TGTGCCAGCAGTTCCGCGGTGGAGCAGTACTTC.

This chain uses TRBV4-1 with TRBJ1-2; D is unresolved. V lost 0 bases and J lost 0, with 14 bases in between. The CDR3 is 17 amino acids. The germline V gene encodes CDR1 MGHRA and CDR2 YSYEKL. The CDR3 here is CASSQEHSQSANYGYTF. CDR3 coding DNA: TGCGCCAGCAGCCAAGAGCATTCCCAATCAGCTAACTATGGCTACACCTTC.

This chain connects TRBV6-1 to TRBJ2-7; D not certain. The germline V gene has CDR1 MNHNS and CDR2 SASEGT. The CDR3 is 13 amino acids. Trimming stripped 0 bases from V and 5 bases from J, with 8 bases between. CDR3 in amino acids: CASSEALPDEQYF. CDR3 DNA: TGTGCCAGCAGTGAAGCGCTTCCAGACGAGCAGTACTTC.

This clone was found once. This chain joins TRBV2 and TRBJ1-5, with unresolved D. The CDR3 has 13 residues. V was trimmed by 3 bases and J by 9 bases, leaving 12 bases between them. CDR1 is SNHLY and CDR2 is FYNNEI in the germline V gene. The CDR3 region has the DNA TGTGCCAGCAGTGACGACGGTCTTCGGCCCCAGCATTTT. It is translated as CASSDDGLRPQHF.

V and J are TRBV28 and TRBJ2-2; no firm D call. Looked up from germline, CDR1 is MDHEN and CDR2 is SYDVKM. This CDR3 contains 13 residues. Trimming pared 3 bases from V and 1 base from J, leaving 3 bases between. The CDR3 bases are TGTGCCAGCAGTTTCGGGAACACCGGGGAGCTGTTTTTT. Translation gives CASSFGNTGELFF.

V and J are TRBV30 and TRBJ1-1; D is uncertain. This CDR3 has 11 residues. The germline V gene encodes CDR1 GTSNPN and CDR2 SVGIG (reference sequence). V lost 6 bases and J 2 bases, leaving 7 bases between the germline ends. DNA of the CDR3: TGTGCCTGCGAACGTAACACTGAAGCTTTCTTT. Amino acid sequence: CACERNTEAFF.

The chain has TRBV15 and TRBJ1-5; D perhaps matches TRBD1 (6 bases). The CDR3 runs 15 residues. V was shortened by 1 base and J by 7 bases, with 14 bases between the two germline ends. Germline loops: CDR1 LNHNV, CDR2 YYDKDF (reference sequence). CDR3 DNA sequence: TGTGCCACCAGCAGAGGAGGGGGGGTATGGCAGCCCCAGCATTTT. Residues: CATSRGGGVWQPQHF.

The chain employs TRBV7-3 and TRBJ2-3; 9 bases map to TRBD2. J gave up 2 bases and V 1 base, and 4 bases lay outside the gene matches. CDR3 size: 16 residues. Germline V gene lookup returns CDR1 SGHTA and CDR2 FQGTGA. The CDR3 protein is CASSLRASGVTDTQYF. The CDR3 coding sequence is TGTGCCAGCAGCTTAAGGGCTAGCGGGGTCACAGATACGCAGTATTTT.

V usage is TRBV6-2 or TRBV6-3 and J usage is TRBJ2-1; TRBD2 matches 7 bases. Germline V gene sequence: CDR1 MNHEY, CDR2 SVGEGT. J lost 4 bases, V lost 2 bases, and 2 bases had no gene match. The CDR3 length is 14 residues. CDR3 sequence reads: CASSYTSAYNEQFF. The CDR3 DNA reads as TGTGCCAGCAGTTACACTAGCGCGTACAATGAGCAGTTCTTC.

This clone was detected only once. This rearrangement joins TRBV5-1 to TRBJ1-1; tentatively, D is TRBD1 (5 bases). The CDR3 is made up of 15 amino acids. V lost 1 base and J 4 bases, leaving 14 bases between the germline ends. Germline loops: CDR1 SGHRS, CDR2 YFSETQ. The CDR3 region has the DNA TGCGCCAGCAGCTTGTATGGGCAGGGTGGCACTGAAGCTTTCTTT. Translation gives CASSLYGQGGTEAFF.

The CDR3 DNA reads as TGCGCCAGCAGCCAAGGAGGACAGAACACCGGGGAGCTGTTTTTT. It translates to CASSQGGQNTGELFF. The chain joins TRBV4-1 to TRBJ2-2; TRBD1 might be the D (5 bases). The V end lost 1 base, the J end lost 1 base, and 7 bases lay between the germline ends. CDR3 size: 15 residues. Looked up from germline, CDR1 is MGHRA and CDR2 is YSYEKL.

This clone was found a few times. V and J are TRBV2 and TRBJ1-1, with D unresolved. CDR1 is SNHLY, CDR2 FYNNEI, per germline. Trimming stripped 2 bases from V and 1 base from J, with 14 bases between. The CDR3 is 16 amino acids. The CDR3 spells CASSEISRGPNTEAFF. The DNA for the CDR3 is TGTGCCAGCAGTGAAATATCACGAGGCCCGAACACTGAAGCTTTCTTT.

This sequence joins TRBV5-5 and TRBJ1-1; D might be TRBD1 (6 bases). Looked up from germline, CDR1 is SGHKS and CDR2 is YYEKEE (reference sequence). The CDR3 is 14 amino acids. Trimming stripped 3 bases from V and 2 bases from J, with 11 bases between. Written as DNA, the CDR3 is TGTGCCAGCAGCTGGACACAGGGTAACACTGAAGCTTTCTTT. The encoded protein is CASSWTQGNTEAFF.

The chain employs TRBV5-5 and TRBJ1-1; D unresolved. From germline, CDR1 is SGHKS and CDR2 YYEKEE (reference sequence). The CDR3 is 17 amino acids. V dropped 2 bases and J dropped 2 bases, with 19 bases sitting between them. In nucleotides, the CDR3 is TGTGCCAGCAGCTTATTGGACCGGCAGGCGATAAACACTGAAGCTTTCTTT. Protein sequence: CASSLLDRQAINTEAFF.

This sequence joins TRBV5-5 and TRBJ1-5; D might be TRBD1 (6 bases). V was pared by 1 base and J by 3 bases, with 11 bases between. This CDR3 has 15 amino acids. Germline values: CDR1 SGHKS, CDR2 YYEKEE (reference sequence). The CDR3: CASSLRGRDNQPQHF. The CDR3 DNA reads TGTGCCAGCAGCTTGCGGGGGCGAGACAATCAGCCCCAGCATTTT.

The CDR3 bases are TGCGCCAGCAGCCAAGATCGCGCGGGGGGCACTGAAGCTTTCTTT. The encoded protein is CASSQDRAGGTEAFF. This chain links TRBV4-3 with TRBJ1-1, with a possible D match to TRBD1 (5 bases). The CDR3 totals 15 residues. The germline V gene encodes CDR1 LGHNA and CDR2 YSLEER. V was trimmed by 0 bases and J by 4 bases, leaving 12 bases between them.

The chain has TRBV28 and TRBJ1-2, with TRBD1 matching over 7 bases. Per the germline V gene, CDR1 is MDHEN and CDR2 is SYDVKM. The CDR3 contains 15 residues. Trimming at V came to 7 bases and at J to 3 bases, leaving 11 bases not matched to a gene. CDR3 in amino acids: CASTLEDRPYYGYTF. The CDR3 nucleotides are TGTGCCAGCACCCTAGAGGACAGGCCCTACTATGGCTACACCTTC.

Worth noting for this clone: This sample includes further DNA sequences coding for the same CDR3. The chain has TRBV4-3 and TRBJ2-2; the D gene is possibly TRBD2 (6 bases). The germline V gene encodes CDR1 LGHNA and CDR2 YSLEER. The germline V and J ends were trimmed by 5 bases and 1 base, with 14 bases remaining between them. The CDR3 sequence is 16 residues long. The CDR3 bases are TGCGCCAGCAGCTCTTGGGGGGATCTGAACACCGGGGAGCTGTTTTTT. Protein: CASSSWGDLNTGELFF.